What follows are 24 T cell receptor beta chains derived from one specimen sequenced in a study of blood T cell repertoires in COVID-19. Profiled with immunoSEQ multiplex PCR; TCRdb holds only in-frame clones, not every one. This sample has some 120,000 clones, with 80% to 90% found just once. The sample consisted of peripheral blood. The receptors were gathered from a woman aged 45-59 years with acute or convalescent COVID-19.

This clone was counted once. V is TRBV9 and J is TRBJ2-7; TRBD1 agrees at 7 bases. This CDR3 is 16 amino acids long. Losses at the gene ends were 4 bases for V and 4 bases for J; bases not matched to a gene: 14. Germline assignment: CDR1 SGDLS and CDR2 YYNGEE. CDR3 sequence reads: CASSPPGRDSDYEQYF. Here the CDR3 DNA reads TGTGCCAGCAGCCCCCCAGGCCGGGACAGTGATTACGAGCAGTACTTC.

The CDR3 sequence is CAAKRQAYGANVLTF. The DNA for the CDR3 is TGTGCCGCTAAGAGACAGGCCTATGGGGCCAACGTCCTGACTTTC. This chain uses TRBV19 with TRBJ2-6, with a possible D match to TRBD1 (6 bases). The germline V and J ends were trimmed by 11 bases and 3 bases, with 17 bases remaining between them. The CDR3 covers 15 residues. The V gene's germline CDR1 is LNHDA and CDR2 SQIVND (reference sequence).

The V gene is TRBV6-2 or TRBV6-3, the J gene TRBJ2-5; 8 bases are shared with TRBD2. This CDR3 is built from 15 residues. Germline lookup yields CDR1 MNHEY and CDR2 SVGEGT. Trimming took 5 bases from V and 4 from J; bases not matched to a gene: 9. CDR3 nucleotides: TGTGCCAGCAGTCGCACCGGGACTAGTTTAGAGACCCAGTACTTC. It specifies CASSRTGTSLETQYF.

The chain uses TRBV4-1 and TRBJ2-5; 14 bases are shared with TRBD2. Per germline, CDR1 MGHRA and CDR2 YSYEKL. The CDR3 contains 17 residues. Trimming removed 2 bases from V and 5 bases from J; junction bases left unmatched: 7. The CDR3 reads CASSQPPGLAGVETQYF. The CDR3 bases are TGCGCCAGCAGCCAACCTCCGGGACTAGCGGGAGTCGAGACCCAGTACTTC.

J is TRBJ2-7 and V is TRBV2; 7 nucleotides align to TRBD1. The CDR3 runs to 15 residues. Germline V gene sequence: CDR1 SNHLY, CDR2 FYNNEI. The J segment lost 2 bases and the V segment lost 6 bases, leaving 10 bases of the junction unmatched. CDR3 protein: CASSPGTAQPYEQYF. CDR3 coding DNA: TGTGCCAGCAGCCCTGGGACAGCTCAACCCTACGAGCAGTACTTC.

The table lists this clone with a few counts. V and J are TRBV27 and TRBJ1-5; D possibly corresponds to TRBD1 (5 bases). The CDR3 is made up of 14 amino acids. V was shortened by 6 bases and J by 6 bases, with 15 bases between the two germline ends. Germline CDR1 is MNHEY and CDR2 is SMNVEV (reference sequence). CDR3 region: CASSGAAGGQPQHF. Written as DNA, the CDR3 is TGTGCCAGCAGCGGGGCTGCGGGGGGTCAGCCCCAGCATTTT.

The CDR3 DNA follows: TGTGCCAGCACCGAAGAATACGGGTACAATCAGCCCCAGCATTTT. Amino acids: CASTEEYGYNQPQHF. This sequence joins TRBV6-5 and TRBJ1-5; D is unresolved. CDR1 and CDR2 (germline): MNHEY, SVGAGI. This CDR3 comprises 15 residues. Between the trimmed V and J ends, which lost 7 bases and 3 bases, there was a span of 16 bases.

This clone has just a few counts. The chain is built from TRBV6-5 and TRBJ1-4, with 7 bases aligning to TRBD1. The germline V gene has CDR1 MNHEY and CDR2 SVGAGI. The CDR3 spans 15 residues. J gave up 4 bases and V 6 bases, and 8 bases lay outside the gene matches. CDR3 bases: TGTGCCAGCAGACTAGCGGGGACAGATAATGAAAAACTGTTTTTT. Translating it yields CASRLAGTDNEKLFF.

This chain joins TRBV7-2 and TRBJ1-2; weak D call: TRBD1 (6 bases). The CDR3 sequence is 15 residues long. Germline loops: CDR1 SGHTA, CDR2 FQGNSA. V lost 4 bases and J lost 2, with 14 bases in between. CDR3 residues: CASSSRTAQNYGYTF. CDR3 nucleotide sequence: TGTGCCAGCAGCTCACGGACAGCTCAAAACTATGGCTACACCTTC.

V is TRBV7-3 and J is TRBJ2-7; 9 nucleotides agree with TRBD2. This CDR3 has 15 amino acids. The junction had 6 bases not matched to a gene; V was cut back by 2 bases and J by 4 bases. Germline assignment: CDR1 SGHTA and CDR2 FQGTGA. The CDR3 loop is CASSLAGGRGYEQYF. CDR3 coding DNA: TGTGCCAGCAGCTTAGCGGGGGGGCGAGGGTACGAGCAGTACTTC.

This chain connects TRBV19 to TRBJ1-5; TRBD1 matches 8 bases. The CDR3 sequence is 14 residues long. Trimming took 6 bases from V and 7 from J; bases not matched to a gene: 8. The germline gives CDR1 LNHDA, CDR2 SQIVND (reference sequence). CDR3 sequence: CASRGQGSWQPQHF. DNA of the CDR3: TGTGCCAGTAGAGGACAGGGAAGTTGGCAGCCCCAGCATTTT.

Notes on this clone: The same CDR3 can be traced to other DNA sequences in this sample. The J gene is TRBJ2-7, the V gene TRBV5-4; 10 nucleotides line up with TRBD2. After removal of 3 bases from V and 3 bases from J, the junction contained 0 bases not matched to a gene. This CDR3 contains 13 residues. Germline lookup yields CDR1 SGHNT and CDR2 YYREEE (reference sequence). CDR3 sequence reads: CASSSSGSYEQYF. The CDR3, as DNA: TGTGCCAGCAGCTCTAGCGGGAGCTACGAGCAGTACTTC.

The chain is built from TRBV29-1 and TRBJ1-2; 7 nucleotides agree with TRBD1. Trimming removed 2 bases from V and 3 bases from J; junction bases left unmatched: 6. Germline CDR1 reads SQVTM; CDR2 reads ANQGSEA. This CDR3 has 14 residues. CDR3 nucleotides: TGCAGCGTTGAACAGGGGGGCAGGGACTATGGCTACACCTTC. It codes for CSVEQGGRDYGYTF.

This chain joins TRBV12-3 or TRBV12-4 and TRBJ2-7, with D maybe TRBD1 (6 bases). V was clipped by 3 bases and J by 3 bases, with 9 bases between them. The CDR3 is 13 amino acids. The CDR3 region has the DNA TGTGCCAGCAGTTTCGGACAGATCTACGAGCAGTACTTC. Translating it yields CASSFGQIYEQYF.

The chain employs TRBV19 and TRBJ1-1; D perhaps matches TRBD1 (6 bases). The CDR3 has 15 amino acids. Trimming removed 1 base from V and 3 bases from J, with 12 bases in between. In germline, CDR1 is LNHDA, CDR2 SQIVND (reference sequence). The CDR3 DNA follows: TGTGCCAGTAGTATAGGAACAGGGCTGGACACTGAAGCTTTCTTT. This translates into CASSIGTGLDTEAFF. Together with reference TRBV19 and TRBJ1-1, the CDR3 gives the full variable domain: DGGITQSPKYLFRKEGQNVTLSCEQNLNHDAMYWYRQDPGQGLRLIYYSQIVNDFQKGDIAEGYSVSREKKESFPLTVTSAQKNPTAFYLCASSIGTGLDTEAFFGQGTRLTVV.

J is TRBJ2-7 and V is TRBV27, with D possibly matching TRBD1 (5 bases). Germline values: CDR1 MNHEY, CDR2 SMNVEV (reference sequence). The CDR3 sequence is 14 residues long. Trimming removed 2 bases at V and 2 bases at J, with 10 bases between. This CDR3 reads CASSLSLGPYEQYF. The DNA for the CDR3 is TGTGCCAGCAGTTTAAGCTTGGGGCCCTACGAGCAGTACTTC.

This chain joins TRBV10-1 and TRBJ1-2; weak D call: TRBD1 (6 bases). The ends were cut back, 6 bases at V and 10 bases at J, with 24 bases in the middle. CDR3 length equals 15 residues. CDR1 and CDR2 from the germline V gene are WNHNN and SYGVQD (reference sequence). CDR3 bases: TGCGCCAGCAGCCCTTCCCCGGGACAAGTCAGAGACTACACCTTC. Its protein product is CASSPSPGQVRDYTF.

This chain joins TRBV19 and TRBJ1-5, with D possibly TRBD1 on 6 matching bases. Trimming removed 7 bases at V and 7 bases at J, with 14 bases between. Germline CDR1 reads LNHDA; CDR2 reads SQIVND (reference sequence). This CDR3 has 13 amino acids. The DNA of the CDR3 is TGTGCCAGTACCAGGGGATCAGGACAGCCCCAGCATTTT. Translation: CASTRGSGQPQHF.

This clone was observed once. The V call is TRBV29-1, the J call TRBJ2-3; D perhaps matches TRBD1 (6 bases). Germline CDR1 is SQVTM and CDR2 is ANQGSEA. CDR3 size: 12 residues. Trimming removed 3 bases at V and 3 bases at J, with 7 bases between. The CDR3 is CSVDRGTDTQYF. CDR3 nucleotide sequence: TGCAGCGTTGACAGGGGTACAGATACGCAGTATTTT.

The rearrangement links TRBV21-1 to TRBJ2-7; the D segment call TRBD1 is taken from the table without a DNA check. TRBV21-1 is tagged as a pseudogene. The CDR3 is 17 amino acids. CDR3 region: CASSNQGTQLREREQYF. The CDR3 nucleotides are TGTGCCAGCAGCAATCAGGGGACCCAATTAAGGGAAAGGGAGCAGTACTTC.

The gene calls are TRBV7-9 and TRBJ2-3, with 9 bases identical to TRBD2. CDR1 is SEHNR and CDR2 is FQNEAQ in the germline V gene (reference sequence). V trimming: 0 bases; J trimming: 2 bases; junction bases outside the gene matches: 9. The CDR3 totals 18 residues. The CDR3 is CASSLAIGKRGVTDTQYF. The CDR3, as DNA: TGTGCCAGCAGCTTAGCGATTGGGAAGCGGGGGGTCACAGATACGCAGTATTTT.

The CDR3 loop is CASSQGTGASYNEQFF. The CDR3 nucleotides are TGCGCCAGCAGCCAAGGGACAGGGGCCTCCTACAATGAGCAGTTCTTC. The chain combines TRBV4-1 with TRBJ2-1; TRBD1 agrees at 9 bases. Germline lookup yields CDR1 MGHRA and CDR2 YSYEKL. Trimming at V came to 1 base and at J to 0 bases, leaving 1 base not matched to a gene. This CDR3 comprises 16 residues.

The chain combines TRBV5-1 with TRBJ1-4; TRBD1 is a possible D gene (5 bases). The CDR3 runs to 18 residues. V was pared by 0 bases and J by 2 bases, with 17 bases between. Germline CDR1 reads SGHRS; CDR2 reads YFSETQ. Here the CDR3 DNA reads TGCGCCAGCAGCTTGGACGGGCAGGGTCTGAGGACTAATGAAAAACTGTTTTTT. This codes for CASSLDGQGLRTNEKLFF.

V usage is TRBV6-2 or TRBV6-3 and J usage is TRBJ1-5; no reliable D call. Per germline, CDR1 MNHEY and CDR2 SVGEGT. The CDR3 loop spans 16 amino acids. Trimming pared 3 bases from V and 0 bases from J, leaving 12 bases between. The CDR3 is CASSYYRDPSNQPQHF. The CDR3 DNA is TGTGCCAGCAGTTATTACAGAGATCCTAGCAATCAGCCCCAGCATTTT.